Here is one TCR beta chain with its context. These data come from a study of control samples from healthy donors and cancer patients. This CDR3 has 15 residues. Between the trimmed V and J ends, which lost 0 bases and 5 bases, there was a span of 14 bases. Germline V gene lookup returns CDR1 SGHRS and CDR2 YFSETQ. The data were produced by immunoSEQ multiplex PCR, yet TCRdb's version contains in-frame clones alone and is incomplete. This table has around 110,000 clones, approximately 92% appearing once. This chain connects TRBV5-1 to TRBJ2-5; D is perhaps TRBD2 (5 bases). This sequence originates from a woman aged 50 to 65 with colorectal cancer. Sequencing input: PBMCs. This chain's CDR3 is CASSLVSAGGETQYF. CDR3 in DNA: TGCGCCAGCAGCTTGGTTTCCGCCGGCGGGGAGACCCAGTACTTC.